These 18 T cell receptor beta chains were all obtained from the same sample, sequenced in a study of blood T cell repertoires in COVID-19. Generated by immunoSEQ multiplex PCR, the TCRdb table keeps only in-frame clones and is missing some. The top ten clones hold roughly 2.6% of a sample with tens of thousands of clones, about 90% of them seen once. Sequencing was done on a sample of peripheral blood. Receptors originate from a man in his forties or fifties with COVID-19, enrolled during active disease.

The chain joins TRBV7-8 to TRBJ1-5, with D maybe TRBD1 (6 bases). This CDR3 is built from 15 residues. With 1 base removed from V and 8 bases from J, the gap between germline ends came to 15 bases. Per the germline V gene, CDR1 is SGHVS and CDR2 is FQNEAQ. CDR3 sequence (DNA): TGTGCCAGCAGCTTAGGCCCCGGGGGGCTCGAGCCCCAGCATTTT. Translation: CASSLGPGGLEPQHF.

The DNA for the CDR3 is TGTGCCAGCAGTCTGATGGCGGGGAACTCCTACGAGCAGTACTTC. It specifies CASSLMAGNSYEQYF. The chain is built from TRBV14 and TRBJ2-7, with a tentative D call TRBD2 (6 bases). This CDR3 comprises 15 residues. Germline loops: CDR1 SGHDN, CDR2 FVKESK. Trimming took off 6 bases at V and 0 bases at J, with 15 bases between the two ends.

This clone was observed a single time. CDR3 loop: CASSLIKQGGGYTF. The CDR3 DNA sequence: TGTGCCAGCAGCTTGATTAAACAGGGGGGTGGCTACACCTTC. The gene calls are TRBV5-4 and TRBJ1-2, with 8 bases aligning to TRBD1. V lost 1 base and J lost 7; bases outside the gene matches: 6. Per germline, CDR1 SGHNT and CDR2 YYREEE (reference sequence). The CDR3 runs 14 residues.

The chain recombines TRBV30 with TRBJ1-5, with unresolved D. Germline CDR1 and CDR2: GTSNPN and SVGIG (reference sequence). The germline V and J ends were trimmed by 2 bases and 0 bases, with 5 bases remaining between them. The CDR3 runs to 13 residues. This CDR3 reads CAWSKYSNQPQHF. The CDR3 nucleotides read TGTGCCTGGAGTAAATATAGCAATCAGCCCCAGCATTTT.

This sequence joins TRBV5-1 and TRBJ1-3, with D maybe TRBD1 (5 bases). Looked up from germline, CDR1 is SGHRS and CDR2 is YFSETQ. The CDR3 consists of 17 residues. V gave up 1 base and J gave up 0 bases, with 14 bases separating them. Here the CDR3 reads CASSLPTTGISGNTIYF. The DNA for the CDR3 is TGCGCCAGCAGCTTGCCAACCACAGGAATCTCTGGAAACACCATATATTTT.

A remark on this clone: One end of the junction varies from germline; a read error may be responsible. This chain joins TRBV7-7 and TRBJ2-5, with D possibly TRBD1 on 6 matching bases. Germline V gene sequence: CDR1 SSHAT, CDR2 FNYEAQ (reference sequence). CDR3 length: 14 amino acids. The CDR3 loop reads CASSRNGQWETQYF. The CDR3 DNA reads TGTGCTAGCAGCCGAAACGGACAGTGGGAGACCCAGTACTTC.

DNA for the CDR3: TGTGCCAGTAGTATGGAAGGACTCAGAAACACCATATATTTT. It translates to CASSMEGLRNTIYF. The chain uses TRBV19 and TRBJ1-3; no clear D. This CDR3 has 14 residues. Germline CDR1 reads LNHDA; CDR2 reads SQIVND (reference sequence). Trimming removed 3 bases at V and 5 bases at J, with 11 bases between.

The chain has TRBV7-3 and TRBJ1-1; no clear D gene. Trimming took 2 bases from V and 1 from J, leaving 5 bases between them. The CDR3 spans 13 residues. CDR1 and CDR2 from the germline V gene are SGHTA and FQGTGA. CDR3 protein: CASSLSGNTEAFF. CDR3 nucleotide sequence: TGTGCCAGCAGCTTATCAGGGAACACTGAAGCTTTCTTT.

The chain carries TRBV5-4 and TRBJ1-5; D might be TRBD1 (5 bases). CDR1 is SGHNT and CDR2 is YYREEE in the germline V gene (reference sequence). Trimming took 4 bases from V and 6 from J, leaving 14 bases between them. This CDR3 contains 14 residues. The CDR3 nucleotides are TGTGCCAGCAGCCCAGACAGTAGCGGTCAGCCCCAGCATTTT. Its translation is CASSPDSSGQPQHF.

J is TRBJ2-5 and V is TRBV5-4, with 7 bases identical to TRBD1. Germline V CDR1 and CDR2: SGHNT, YYREEE (reference sequence). V shed 4 bases and J 5 bases; nucleotides not matched to a gene: 8. This CDR3 has 14 amino acids. CDR3 sequence reads: CASSPWTGEETQYF. CDR3 coding DNA: TGTGCCAGCAGCCCCTGGACAGGCGAGGAGACCCAGTACTTC.

V gene TRBV10-1 combines with J gene TRBJ1-5, with D tentatively TRBD1 (5 bases). The length of the CDR3 is 14 residues. Per germline, CDR1 WNHNN and CDR2 SYGVQD (reference sequence). The V end was cut by 10 bases, the J end by 0 bases, with 13 bases between. CDR3 amino acids: CATRQCYSNQPQHF. CDR3 nucleotides: TGCGCCACCCGACAGTGCTATAGCAATCAGCCCCAGCATTTT.

CDR3 amino acids: CASSQDPEVNTEAFF. The CDR3, as DNA: TGCGCCAGCAGCCAAGATCCAGAGGTGAACACTGAAGCTTTCTTT. The chain carries TRBV4-1 and TRBJ1-1; no reliable D call. The CDR3 loop spans 15 amino acids. CDR1 MGHRA and CDR2 YSYEKL come from the germline V gene. V shed 0 bases and J shed 0 bases, with 8 bases lying between them.

The CDR3 spells CASSPRRSTSYNEQFF. The CDR3 DNA is TGTGCCAGCAGCCCCCGACGTAGCACCTCCTACAATGAGCAGTTCTTC. V gene TRBV14 combines with J gene TRBJ2-1; D ambiguous. The CDR3 loop spans 16 amino acids. Trimming took off 4 bases at V and 0 bases at J, with 13 bases between the two ends. The germline V gene has CDR1 SGHDN and CDR2 FVKESK.

The V and J genes are TRBV29-1 and TRBJ1-2, with 7 bases fitting TRBD1. Trimming removed 6 bases from V and 4 bases from J; junction bases left unmatched: 8. Looked up from germline, CDR1 is SQVTM and CDR2 is ANQGSEA. The CDR3 sequence is 13 residues long. DNA for the CDR3: TGCAGCGTGGGAACCGGGACAGCCTATGGCTACACCTTC. It yields the protein CSVGTGTAYGYTF.

The rearrangement links TRBV19 to TRBJ2-3; 10 bases line up with TRBD1. CDR3 length equals 16 residues. V lost 4 bases and J lost 5; bases outside the gene matches: 9. The germline CDR1 and CDR2 sequences are LNHDA and SQIVND (reference sequence). CDR3 protein: CASSTFFRTGGDTQYF. CDR3 nucleotides: TGTGCCAGTAGTACCTTCTTCAGGACAGGGGGAGATACGCAGTATTTT.

The chain carries TRBV5-1 and TRBJ2-5; TRBD1 aligns across 7 bases. J lost 7 bases, V lost 4 bases, and 13 bases had no gene match. Germline loops: CDR1 SGHRS, CDR2 YFSETQ. The CDR3 consists of 15 residues. For the CDR3, the DNA is TGCGCCAGCAGCCCTGGGACAGATGTTTCGGGGACCCAGTACTTC. Translation gives CASSPGTDVSGTQYF.

This clone was observed a single time. V usage is TRBV10-3 and J usage is TRBJ2-7; TRBD1 matches at 8 bases. CDR3 size: 13 residues. V lost 6 bases to trimming and J lost 1 base; unmatched junction nucleotides: 2. Germline CDR1 ENHRY, CDR2 SYGVKD. The CDR3 spells CAIRRQGSYEQYF. CDR3 bases: TGTGCCATCAGGAGACAGGGGTCCTACGAGCAGTACTTC.

CDR3 loop: CASSRGTDYGYTF. The CDR3 region has the DNA TGTGCCAGCAGCCGTGGGACAGACTATGGCTACACCTTC. This sequence joins TRBV6-6 and TRBJ1-2; 7 nucleotides align to TRBD1. This CDR3 has 13 amino acids. V was clipped by 6 bases and J by 3 bases; unmatched bases: 4. Germline CDR1 reads MNHNY; CDR2 reads SVGAGI (reference sequence).